This T cell receptor beta chain came from a study of shared clonotypes between healthy human individuals. General study findings and limits: Naive subsets tended to show greater estimated richness than memory subsets. Across four donors, naive CD4 shared around 5.3%, naive CD8 under 4%, memory CD4 roughly 2.3%, memory CD8 around 0.42%.

Generated by immunoSEQ multiplex PCR, the TCRdb table keeps only in-frame clones and is missing some. Of millions of clones in the sample, just over 90% were seen once. Note on this clone: What it recognizes is unknown.

Losses at the gene ends were 5 bases for V and 3 bases for J; bases not matched to a gene: 8. The CDR3 loop spans 17 amino acids. In germline, CDR1 is SEHNR, CDR2 FQNEAQ (reference sequence). This chain links TRBV7-9 with TRBJ2-1; TRBD2 agrees at 12 bases. This clonotype was obtained from a young man in good health. Some clones in this sample may be carry-over from other donors' samples. Sequences were obtained from naive CD4+ T cells from PBMCs. As to subset: CD45RA+ positively selected. CDR3 sequence (DNA): TGTGCCAGCAGCCCACGGGGACTAGCGGGCAACTACAATGAGCAGTTCTTC. This translates into CASSPRGLAGNYNEQFF.